The 31 T cell receptor beta chains given below trace back to one sample, sequenced in a study of shared clonotypes between healthy human individuals. Positive CCR7 selection of CD45RO-negative cells yielded the naive CD8 cells, and terminally differentiated effector memory CD45RA+ cells were excluded. Profiled with immunoSEQ multiplex PCR; TCRdb holds only in-frame clones, not every one. The table records some 2,100,000 clones, about 93% of them present only once. Sequenced material: naive CD8+ T cells from PBMCs. The receptors come from a man aged 18 to 30 in good health. Some clones in this sample may be carry-over from other donors' samples.

As to this clone: The same CDR3 also results from other DNA sequences found in this sample. J is TRBJ2-7 and V is TRBV27; 7 positions match TRBD1. Losses at the gene ends were 5 bases for V and 1 base for J; bases not matched to a gene: 2. Germline V gene lookup returns CDR1 MNHEY and CDR2 SMNVEV (reference sequence). The CDR3 length is 13 residues. The CDR3, as DNA: TGTGCCAGCAGTCGGACAGGATCCTACGAGCAGTACTTC. Protein sequence: CASSRTGSYEQYF.

The chain has TRBV5-1 and TRBJ2-2, with TRBD1 identical over 11 bases. This CDR3 comprises 15 residues. The V gene's germline CDR1 is SGHRS and CDR2 YFSETQ. The trim removed 4 bases at V and 5 bases at J, leaving 4 bases unmatched. The CDR3 DNA is TGCGCCAGCAGCGGGACAGGGGGTCAAACCGGGGAGCTGTTTTTT. Its protein product is CASSGTGGQTGELFF. The whole variable domain, filled in from reference TRBV5-1 and TRBJ2-2, reads KAGVTQTPRYLIKTRGQQVTLSCSPISGHRSVSWYQQTPGQGLQFLFEYFSETQRNKGNFPGRFSGRQFSNSRSEMNVSTLELGDSALYLCASSGTGGQTGELFFGEGSRLTVL.

V is TRBV5-1 and J is TRBJ2-2; 11 positions match TRBD1. J was trimmed by 4 bases and V by 5 bases; bases with no gene match: 4. Germline lookup yields CDR1 SGHRS and CDR2 YFSETQ. The CDR3 runs 15 residues. The CDR3 bases are TGCGCCAGCAGAATGGACAGGGGGCTCACCGGGGAGCTGTTTTTT. Residues: CASRMDRGLTGELFF.

J is TRBJ2-3 and V is TRBV28; TRBD1 aligns across 8 bases. V gave up 3 bases and J gave up 7 bases; unmatched junction bases: 9. This CDR3 is 15 amino acids long. Germline V lookup: CDR1 MDHEN, CDR2 SYDVKM. For the CDR3, the DNA is TGTGCCAGCAGTTTGTCGGCAGGGGGCCCGAATACGCAGTATTTT. Translation gives CASSLSAGGPNTQYF.

The CDR3 sequence is CASSLGGGIANYGYTF. The DNA of the CDR3 is TGTGCCAGCAGTTTAGGAGGGGGTATAGCTAACTATGGCTACACCTTC. The V gene is TRBV27, the J gene TRBJ1-2; D may be TRBD1 (6 bases). The V and J ends lost 2 bases and 0 bases respectively, with 13 bases between them. This CDR3 contains 16 residues. Germline V CDR1 and CDR2: MNHEY, SMNVEV (reference sequence).

The rearrangement joins TRBV29-1 to TRBJ2-4; 7 bases match TRBD1. The CDR3 extends over 14 amino acids. Losses at the gene ends were 4 bases for V and 3 bases for J; bases not matched to a gene: 6. The germline V gene has CDR1 SQVTM and CDR2 ANQGSEA. The CDR3 coding sequence is TGCAGCGTTGGTGGGGGACAGTTCAAAAACATTCAGTACTTC. It codes for CSVGGGQFKNIQYF.

V gene TRBV28 combines with J gene TRBJ1-5, with 10 bases lining up with TRBD1. This CDR3 has 14 residues. Per germline, CDR1 MDHEN and CDR2 SYDVKM. V shed 5 bases and J 5 bases; nucleotides not matched to a gene: 3. The CDR3, as DNA: TGTGCCAGCAGTGCGGGACAGGGGTATCAGCCCCAGCATTTT. Translated: CASSAGQGYQPQHF.

The rearrangement uses TRBV9 and TRBJ2-1; 15 bases match TRBD2. Per germline, CDR1 SGDLS and CDR2 YYNGEE. V trimming: 3 bases; J trimming: 2 bases; junction bases outside the gene matches: 3. This CDR3 contains 17 residues. DNA for the CDR3: TGTGCCAGCAGCGGGACTAGCGGGAGGGGAACCTACAATGAGCAGTTCTTC. Encoded protein: CASSGTSGRGTYNEQFF.

This clone was recorded a few times. The rearrangement links TRBV28 to TRBJ2-4; D unresolved. Germline-derived CDR1 and CDR2 are MDHEN and SYDVKM. The CDR3 totals 12 residues. V lost 4 bases and J 1 base, leaving 2 bases between the germline ends. CDR3 residues: CASSYAKNIQYF. The CDR3 nucleotides are TGTGCCAGCAGTTACGCCAAAAACATTCAGTACTTC.

This chain's CDR3 is CASSVSGTNYGYTF. CDR3 DNA: TGTGCCAGCAGCGTATCCGGCACTAACTATGGCTACACCTTC. The V and J genes are TRBV9 and TRBJ1-2, with no clear D. This CDR3 spans 14 amino acids. Germline V gene data show CDR1 as SGDLS and CDR2 as YYNGEE. Trimming shortened V by 1 base and J by 0 bases, and 7 bases separated the two germline ends.

The chain couples TRBV29-1 to TRBJ2-3, with TRBD2 matching over 10 bases. Looked up from germline, CDR1 is SQVTM and CDR2 is ANQGSEA. The CDR3 is 15 residues long. Losses at the gene ends were 8 bases for V and 6 bases for J; bases not matched to a gene: 14. The CDR3, as DNA: TGCAGCATTGGGGGAACTAGCGGGATATTCGATACGCAGTATTTT. Protein sequence: CSIGGTSGIFDTQYF.

V and J are TRBV7-8 and TRBJ2-2, with D perhaps being TRBD1 or TRBD2 (5 bases each). Germline V gene lookup returns CDR1 SGHVS and CDR2 FQNEAQ. The CDR3 covers 14 residues. V lost 5 bases and J 0 bases, leaving 7 bases between the germline ends. The CDR3 loop is CASSGGANTGELFF. The CDR3 DNA reads TGTGCCAGCAGCGGGGGAGCGAACACCGGGGAGCTGTTTTTT. Supplemented by reference TRBV7-8 and TRBJ2-2, the full variable domain reads GAGVSQSPRYKVAKRGQDVALRCDPISGHVSLFWYQQALGQGPEFLTYFQNEAQLDKSGLPSDRFFAERPEGSVSTLKIQRTQQEDSAVYLCASSGGANTGELFFGEGSRLTVL.

V usage is TRBV10-3 and J usage is TRBJ1-5, with 7 bases aligning to TRBD1. The CDR3 extends over 14 amino acids. V lost 2 bases, J lost 5 bases, and 3 bases stayed unmatched. Per the germline V gene, CDR1 is ENHRY and CDR2 is SYGVKD. The CDR3: CAISERDSYQPQHF. CDR3 in DNA: TGTGCCATCAGTGAGCGGGACAGCTATCAGCCCCAGCATTTT.

The chain employs TRBV30 and TRBJ1-4; perhaps TRBD1 as D (6 bases). V shed 1 base and J shed 8 bases, with 20 bases lying between them. The CDR3 runs to 16 residues. Per the germline V gene, CDR1 is GTSNPN and CDR2 is SVGIG (reference sequence). Here the CDR3 reads CAWSASSPGTYEKLFF. CDR3 in DNA: TGTGCCTGGAGTGCAAGCAGCCCCGGGACATACGAAAAACTGTTTTTT. Filled out from reference TRBV30 and TRBJ1-4, the complete variable domain reads SQTIHQWPATLVQPVGSPLSLECTVEGTSNPNLYWYRQAAGRGLQLLFYSVGIGQISSEVPQNLSASRPQDRQFILSSKKLLLSDSGFYLCAWSASSPGTYEKLFFGSGTQLSVL.

The chain uses TRBV4-3 and TRBJ1-3; no clear D gene. V was pared by 0 bases and J by 1 base, with 19 bases between. Germline CDR1 reads LGHNA; CDR2 reads YSLEER. This CDR3 spans 19 amino acids. CDR3 coding DNA: TGCGCCAGCAGCCAAGATTGGCCGCTAGCAGTTTCGTCTGGAAACACCATATATTTT. Amino acids: CASSQDWPLAVSSGNTIYF.

This chain connects TRBV27 to TRBJ2-2, with 16 bases fitting TRBD2. Germline V lookup: CDR1 MNHEY, CDR2 SMNVEV (reference sequence). J lost 6 bases, V lost 5 bases, and 15 bases had no gene match. CDR3 size: 20 residues. As DNA, the CDR3 is TGTGCCAGCAGTACACGATTGGGACTAGCGGGAGGGCCTGATGCCGGGGAGCTGTTTTTT. It codes for CASSTRLGLAGGPDAGELFF.

The rearrangement joins TRBV19 to TRBJ2-1; 15 nucleotides align to TRBD2. The CDR3 totals 15 residues. Trimming removed 5 bases from V and 5 bases from J; junction bases left unmatched: 1. In germline, CDR1 is LNHDA, CDR2 SQIVND (reference sequence). The CDR3 sequence: CASSGLAGGDNEQFF. DNA of the CDR3: TGTGCCAGTAGTGGACTAGCGGGAGGGGACAATGAGCAGTTCTTC.

This sequence joins TRBV7-9 and TRBJ1-1; D is undetermined. This CDR3 comprises 18 residues. Germline V lookup: CDR1 SEHNR, CDR2 FQNEAQ (reference sequence). The ends were cut back, 4 bases at V and 0 bases at J, with 21 bases in the middle. CDR3 DNA sequence: TGTGCCAGCAGCTCCAAGCAAGCCCTTGGTTTTATGAACACTGAAGCTTTCTTT. Encoded protein: CASSSKQALGFMNTEAFF.

This clone was found once. V usage is TRBV29-1 and J usage is TRBJ2-1; D is unresolved. The CDR3 extends over 11 amino acids. CDR1 is SQVTM, CDR2 ANQGSEA, per germline. V was trimmed by 7 bases and J by 9 bases, leaving 13 bases between them. The CDR3 nucleotides read TGCAGCGCCGTCGTTGGGCCTGAGCAGTTCTTC. This sequence encodes CSAVVGPEQFF.

This rearrangement joins TRBV27 to TRBJ2-2; 9 bases fit TRBD1. Germline-derived CDR1 and CDR2 are MNHEY and SMNVEV (reference sequence). Trimming removed 6 bases from V and 3 bases from J; junction bases left unmatched: 8. CDR3 length: 16 residues. CDR3 DNA: TGTGCCAGCAGCAACCGGGACAGGGCATACACCGGGGAGCTGTTTTTT. Residues: CASSNRDRAYTGELFF.

J is TRBJ2-3 and V is TRBV13, with TRBD2 matching over 14 bases. With V trimmed by 5 bases and J by 4 bases, 11 bases remained unmatched. The CDR3 loop spans 18 amino acids. Germline V gives CDR1 PRHDT, CDR2 FYEKMQ (reference sequence). The CDR3 region is CASSLSVGLAGDADTQYF. The DNA for the CDR3 is TGTGCCAGCAGCCTCTCCGTGGGACTAGCGGGAGATGCAGATACGCAGTATTTT.

The chain has TRBV7-3 and TRBJ1-2; TRBD1 agrees at 9 bases. The V gene end was trimmed by 5 bases and the J gene end by 7 bases; junction bases not matched to a gene: 8. The CDR3 spans 14 residues. Germline assignment: CDR1 SGHTA and CDR2 FQGTGA. CDR3 DNA: TGTGCCAGCAGCCTCGGGACAGGGAGAGGTGGCTACACCTTC. This sequence encodes CASSLGTGRGGYTF.

The rearrangement links TRBV5-1 to TRBJ2-7; a weak D match, TRBD1 (6 bases). The CDR3 sequence is 17 residues long. Germline V gene sequence: CDR1 SGHRS, CDR2 YFSETQ. Trimming removed 0 bases from V and 0 bases from J, with 16 bases in between. The CDR3 region has the DNA TGCGCCAGCAGCTTGGGCCCGACAGGTATCCCCTCCTACGAGCAGTACTTC. The encoded protein is CASSLGPTGIPSYEQYF.

The CDR3 spells CASSPDRFEKLFF. As DNA, the CDR3 is TGTGCCAGCAGCCCCGACAGGTTCGAAAAACTGTTTTTT. This chain joins TRBV7-9 and TRBJ1-4, with TRBD1 as a possible D gene (6 bases). V was trimmed by 5 bases and J by 8 bases, leaving 12 bases between them. In germline, CDR1 is SEHNR, CDR2 FQNEAQ (reference sequence). The CDR3 totals 13 residues. The variable domain in full, with the rest retrieved from reference TRBV7-9 and TRBJ1-4, is DTGVSQNPRHKITKRGQNVTFRCDPISEHNRLYWYRQTLGQGPEFLTYFQNEAQLEKSRLLSDRFSAERPKGSFSTLEIQRTEQGDSAMYLCASSPDRFEKLFFGSGTQLSVL.

J is TRBJ2-1 and V is TRBV9; a weak D match, TRBD2 (5 bases). CDR1 is SGDLS and CDR2 is YYNGEE in the germline V gene. This CDR3 contains 16 residues. The germline V and J ends were trimmed by 2 bases and 7 bases, with 19 bases remaining between them. CDR3 nucleotide sequence: TGTGCCAGCAGCGTTCCAGTGAGCGGCAACGGTAATGAGCAGTTCTTC. Amino acids: CASSVPVSGNGNEQFF. The full variable domain, its missing parts supplied by reference TRBV9 and TRBJ2-1, is DSGVTQTPKHLITATGQRVTLRCSPRSGDLSVYWYQQSLDQGLQFLIQYYNGEERAKGNILERFSAQQFPDLHSELNLSSLELGDSALYFCASSVPVSGNGNEQFFGPGTRLTVL.

Written as DNA, the CDR3 is TGTGCCAGCAGTTACTCGATGTTATACGAGCAGTACTTC. Amino acids: CASSYSMLYEQYF. This chain uses TRBV6-5 with TRBJ2-7, with no clear D. Germline V gives CDR1 MNHEY, CDR2 SVGAGI. This CDR3 region has 13 residues. Trimming removed 0 bases from V and 4 bases from J, with 7 bases in between.

CDR3 amino acids: CASRPGGGRTDTQYF. As DNA, the CDR3 is TGTGCCAGCAGACCTGGTGGAGGGCGCACAGATACGCAGTATTTT. The chain has TRBV7-2 and TRBJ2-3, with a possible D match to TRBD2 (6 bases). The germline gives CDR1 SGHTA, CDR2 FQGNSA. V was pared by 6 bases and J by 1 base, with 14 bases between. CDR3 length equals 15 residues.

This rearrangement joins TRBV11-2 to TRBJ2-7; 8 bases map to TRBD1. CDR1 and CDR2 (germline): SGHAT, FQNNGV. The CDR3 runs to 15 residues. V lost 2 bases to trimming and J lost 4 bases; unmatched junction nucleotides: 7. The CDR3 spells CASSLFTGGSYEQYF. CDR3 sequence (DNA): TGTGCCAGCAGCTTATTCACAGGGGGATCGTACGAGCAGTACTTC.

This chain connects TRBV7-9 to TRBJ2-7; D is possibly TRBD1 (6 bases). V lost 4 bases to trimming and J lost 2 bases, with 12 bases between them. The CDR3 length is 14 residues. Germline values: CDR1 SEHNR, CDR2 FQNEAQ (reference sequence). The CDR3: CASSSTGATYEQYF. DNA of the CDR3: TGTGCCAGCAGCTCGACAGGAGCTACCTACGAGCAGTACTTC.

The CDR3 spells CSVARAGGWETQYF. In nucleotides, the CDR3 is TGCAGCGTTGCCAGAGCGGGAGGGTGGGAGACCCAGTACTTC. V usage is TRBV29-1 and J usage is TRBJ2-5, with 10 bases aligning to TRBD2. With V trimmed by 4 bases and J by 5 bases, 7 bases remained unmatched. The CDR3 totals 14 residues. CDR1 SQVTM and CDR2 ANQGSEA come from the germline V gene. The entire variable domain, with the rest obtained from reference TRBV29-1 and TRBJ2-5, is as follows: SAVISQKPSRDICQRGTSLTIQCQVDSQVTMMFWYRQQPGQSLTLIATANQGSEATYESGFVIDKFPISRPNLTFSTLTVSNMSPEDSSIYLCSVARAGGWETQYFGPGTRLLVL.

The J gene is TRBJ2-1, the V gene TRBV4-2; 7 bases map to TRBD2. Germline CDR1 and CDR2: LGHNA and YNFKEQ. The length of the CDR3 is 16 residues. V dropped 1 base and J dropped 6; count of bases not matched to a gene: 9. The CDR3: CASSQGGREMVNEQFF. CDR3 nucleotides: TGTGCCAGCAGCCAAGGTGGGCGGGAGATGGTCAATGAGCAGTTCTTC.